Listed below are T cell receptor beta chains from one sample, sequenced in a study of radiation and T cells in renal cell carcinoma. Sequencing used immunoSEQ multiplex PCR; TCRdb keeps in-frame clones, though not all of them. Of about 9,300 clones listed, 63% are singletons. The sequencing used tumor tissue, collected from a patient whose treatment included radiotherapy and nephrectomy. These receptor sequences come from a woman aged 45-65 years with renal cell carcinoma. The CDR3 runs from the conserved cysteine through the conserved F or W. The D gene is left open where the match is weak. For some rows the clone size is stated as once, few or many, or as a class when expanded; others skip it.

v_gene	d_gene	j_gene	len	abundance	CDR3aa	CDR3nt
TRBV7-8	.	TRBJ2-3	15	.	CASSLAGAETDTQYF	TGTGCCAGCAGCTTAGCGGGAGCGGAGACAGATACGCAGTATTTT
TRBV29-1	.	TRBJ1-1	11	.	CSADKNTEAFF	TGCAGCGCGGACAAGAACACTGAAGCTTTCTTT
TRBV19	.	TRBJ1-1	12	.	CASKRGNTEAFF	TGTGCCAGCAAGAGGGGCAACACTGAAGCTTTCTTT
TRBV4-3	.	TRBJ2-1	15	.	CASSQANQGTNEQFF	TGCGCCAGCAGCCAAGCAAACCAGGGGACGAATGAGCAGTTCTTC
TRBV6-1	TRBD1	TRBJ1-5	15	.	CASREQGAGNQPQHF	TGTGCCAGCAGGGAACAGGGGGCCGGCAATCAGCCCCAGCATTTT
TRBV2	TRBD2	TRBJ2-5	13	few	CASSRGDGETQYF	TGTGCCAGCAGCCGGGGGGACGGAGAGACCCAGTACTTC
TRBV7-2	.	TRBJ1-6	15	.	CASSLDGPYNSPLHF	TGTGCCAGCAGCTTAGACGGGCCATATAATTCACCCCTCCACTTT
TRBV4-2	TRBD2	TRBJ2-1	16	.	CASSPELAGSYNEQFF	TGTGCCAGCAGCCCCGAACTAGCGGGATCCTACAATGAGCAGTTCTTC
TRBV11-2	TRBD1	TRBJ1-1	15	once	CASSSRGTGVAEAFF	TGTGCCAGCAGCTCCAGGGGGACAGGGGTTGCTGAAGCTTTCTTT
TRBV5-4	.	TRBJ1-4	16	medium-sized	CASGAGDGTVNEKLFF	TGTGCCAGCGGCGCGGGGGACGGGACGGTGAATGAAAAACTGTTTTTT
TRBV6-5	.	TRBJ2-5	16	.	CASSYSGRGRGETQYF	TGTGCCAGCAGTTACTCAGGCAGGGGGAGGGGAGAGACCCAGTACTTC
TRBV5-1	TRBD1	TRBJ1-5	15	.	CASSLMGGGDQPQHF	TGCGCCAGCAGCCTTATGGGAGGGGGCGATCAGCCCCAGCATTTT
TRBV27	.	TRBJ1-2	13	.	CASSQKVSYGYTF	TGTGCCAGCAGCCAAAAGGTTTCCTATGGCTACACCTTC
TRBV7-2	.	TRBJ2-5	12	.	CASSLALGTQYF	TGTGCCAGCAGCTTAGCTTTGGGGACCCAGTACTTC
TRBV28	TRBD2	TRBJ2-7	16	.	CASGPVQTSGRNEQYF	TGTGCCAGCGGACCCGTTCAGACTAGCGGGAGGAACGAGCAGTACTTC
TRBV5-6	.	TRBJ2-1	15	.	CASSYGGNSYNEQFF	TGTGCCAGCAGCTACGGAGGCAACTCCTACAATGAGCAGTTCTTC
TRBV5-1	TRBD1	TRBJ2-3	17	.	CASSRTAGGPGTDTQYF	TGCGCCAGCAGCAGGACCGCAGGGGGCCCAGGCACAGATACGCAGTATTTT
TRBV7-2	TRBD2	TRBJ2-2	16	.	CASSEGLALRTGELFF	TGTGCCAGCAGCGAGGGACTAGCCCTGAGGACCGGGGAGCTGTTTTTT
TRBV10-3	TRBD1	TRBJ1-6	15	.	CAISNLDRGNSPLHF	TGTGCCATCAGCAACCTCGACAGGGGAAATTCACCCCTCCACTTT
TRBV28	.	TRBJ1-6	13	.	CASREADYSPLHF	TGTGCCAGCCGGGAGGCGGACTATTCACCCCTCCACTTT
TRBV6-6	.	TRBJ1-1	11	.	CASRIGTEAFF	TGTGCCAGCCGGATCGGCACTGAAGCTTTCTTT
TRBV28	.	TRBJ2-5	15	.	CASSPPGGRFGTQYF	TGTGCCAGCAGTCCGCCCGGGGGGCGCTTTGGGACCCAGTACTTC
TRBV5-1	.	TRBJ2-2	15	few	CASSRQGDLTGELFF	TGCGCCAGCAGTCGGCAGGGCGATCTCACCGGGGAGCTGTTTTTT
TRBV4-1	TRBD1	TRBJ2-5	15	.	CASSQGDRGKETQYF	TGCGCCAGCAGCCAAGGGGACAGGGGAAAAGAGACCCAGTACTTC
TRBV4-2	TRBD1	TRBJ2-5	14	medium-sized	CASSQERTGETQYF	TGTGCCAGCAGCCAAGAAAGGACAGGGGAGACCCAGTACTTC
TRBV4-3	TRBD2	TRBJ2-5	18	.	CASSQDGVAGGPTETQYF	TGCGCCAGCAGCCAAGATGGGGTAGCGGGAGGGCCGACGGAGACCCAGTACTTC
TRBV7-2	.	TRBJ1-5	14	.	CASSLSGVGQPQHF	TGTGCCAGCAGCCTGTCGGGGGTGGGTCAGCCCCAGCATTTT
TRBV7-9	TRBD2	TRBJ2-7	14	few	CASSFGGSSYEQYF	TGTGCCAGCAGCTTCGGCGGGAGCTCCTACGAGCAGTACTTC
TRBV7-2	TRBD2	TRBJ2-5	14	few	CASSLAGVQETQYF	TGTGCCAGCAGCCTAGCGGGGGTGCAAGAGACCCAGTACTTC
TRBV6-1	.	TRBJ2-3	14	.	CASNRALVLYTQYF	TGTGCCAGCAACAGAGCACTAGTCTTGTATACGCAGTATTTT
TRBV7-2	.	TRBJ2-6	14	.	CASSPTSGANVLTF	TGTGCCAGCAGCCCGACCTCTGGGGCCAACGTCCTGACTTTC
TRBV28	.	TRBJ2-5	14	medium-sized	CASSRVGGRETQYF	TGTGCCAGCAGTCGGGTCGGAGGGCGAGAGACCCAGTACTTC
TRBV4-3	.	TRBJ1-5	15	few	CASSQGAGVTQPQHF	TGCGCCAGCAGCCAAGGGGCAGGGGTTACTCAGCCCCAGCATTTT
TRBV6-6	.	TRBJ2-2	14	.	CASSGGLNPGELFF	TGTGCCAGCAGTGGGGGACTGAACCCCGGGGAGCTGTTTTTT
TRBV30	.	TRBJ1-2	13	few	CAWSGGAGYGYTF	TGTGCCTGGAGTGGAGGGGCTGGCTATGGCTACACCTTC
TRBV27	TRBD1	TRBJ1-5	15	.	CASRGQGVSNQPQHF	TGTGCCAGCAGGGGACAGGGCGTTAGCAATCAGCCCCAGCATTTT
TRBV19	TRBD2	TRBJ2-7	14	once	CASSMGSGTYEQYF	TGTGCCAGTAGTATGGGTAGCGGGACGTACGAGCAGTACTTC
TRBV7-2	.	TRBJ2-5	13	.	CASSTPGVETQYF	TGTGCCAGCAGCACCCCCGGGGTCGAGACCCAGTACTTC
TRBV7-2	.	TRBJ1-4	13	.	CASSLEANEKLFF	TGTGCCAGCAGCTTAGAGGCTAATGAAAAACTGTTTTTT
TRBV6-6	.	TRBJ2-7	11	.	CASSFGQEQYF	TGTGCCAGCAGTTTCGGACAGGAGCAGTACTTC
TRBV30	.	TRBJ1-6	13	.	CAWSGENNSPLHF	TGTGCCTGGAGTGGGGAAAACAATTCACCCCTCCACTTT
TRBV6-6	TRBD1	TRBJ1-2	14	.	CASKDRVGNYGYTF	TGTGCCAGCAAAGACAGGGTCGGTAACTATGGCTACACCTTC
TRBV4-3	.	TRBJ1-2	15	.	CASSQDVVTNYGYTF	TGCGCCAGCAGCCAAGATGTTGTCACTAACTATGGCTACACCTTC
TRBV7-6	.	TRBJ2-1	11	.	CASSPINEQFF	TGTGCCAGCAGCCCCATCAATGAGCAGTTCTTC
TRBV2	.	TRBJ2-2	13	.	CASGNLGAGELFF	TGTGCCAGCGGGAATTTGGGGGCCGGGGAGCTGTTTTTT
TRBV5-6	TRBD2	TRBJ2-7	14	few	CASSLGLAPYEQYF	TGTGCCAGCAGCCTCGGACTAGCCCCCTACGAGCAGTACTTC
TRBV6-1	.	TRBJ1-1	13	few	CASRENANTEAFF	TGTGCCAGCAGGGAAAATGCGAACACTGAAGCTTTCTTT
TRBV21-1	.	TRBJ2-1	18	.	CASSKGEVGADTVNEQFF	TGTGCCAGCAGCAAAGGGGAGGTAGGGGCCGACACCGTCAATGAGCAGTTCTTC